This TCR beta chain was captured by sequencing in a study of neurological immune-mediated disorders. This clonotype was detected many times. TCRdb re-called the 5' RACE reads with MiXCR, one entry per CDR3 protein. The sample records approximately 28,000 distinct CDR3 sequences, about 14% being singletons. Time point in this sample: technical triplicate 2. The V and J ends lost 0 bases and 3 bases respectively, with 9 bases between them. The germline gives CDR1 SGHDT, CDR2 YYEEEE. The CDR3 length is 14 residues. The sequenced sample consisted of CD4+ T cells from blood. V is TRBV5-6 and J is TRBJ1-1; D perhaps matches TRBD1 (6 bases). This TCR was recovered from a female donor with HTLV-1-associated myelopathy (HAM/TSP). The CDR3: CASSLEYRDTEAFF. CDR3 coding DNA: TGTGCCAGCAGCTTGGAGTACAGGGACACTGAAGCTTTCTTT.